This TCR beta chain appears in the sequencing data of a study of blood T cells in healthy people across ages. Using a J-beta primer mix together with a sample-barcoded 5' primer, a second PCR was run for roughly 6 to 12 cycles. TCRdb recomputed calls from the 5' RACE reads with MiXCR, one row per CDR3 protein. The sample lists approximately 320,000 distinct CDR3 sequences, 25% to 30% occurring once. The CDR3 runs 14 residues. V shed 1 base and J shed 5 bases, with 10 bases lying between them. Germline CDR1 SGDLS, CDR2 YYNGEE. The rearrangement links TRBV9 to TRBJ2-1; tentative D call: TRBD2 (5 bases). The material sequenced was blood. The receptor comes from a woman in her seventies in good health. The CDR3 reads CASSVPGNDNEQFF. The CDR3 DNA follows: TGTGCCAGCAGCGTACCCGGGAATGACAATGAGCAGTTCTTC.